This T cell receptor beta chain was sequenced during a study of technical replicates of blood from a few donors. The repertoire was sequenced with immunoSEQ multiplex PCR; TCRdb's copy has only in-frame clones and lacks some. Altogether roughly 68,000 clones are present, almost 95% being singletons, with the ten largest covering roughly 0.37%. This clone turned up a few times. The CDR3 extends over 16 amino acids. Per germline, CDR1 LGHNA and CDR2 YSLEER. The V end was cut by 0 bases, the J end by 0 bases, with 6 bases between. The TCR originated in a human donor in good health. The sequenced sample consisted of T cells isolated from PBMCs. The rearrangement joins TRBV4-3 to TRBJ2-6; D may be TRBD2 (5 bases). DNA for the CDR3: TGCGCCAGCAGCCAAGATGGGAGCTCTGGGGCCAACGTCCTGACTTTC. Encoded protein: CASSQDGSSGANVLTF.